The 14 T cell receptor beta chains below come from one sample, sequenced in a study of cytomegalovirus exposure and HLA in healthy donors. The PCR used 60 Vbeta and 13 Jbeta primers. Method: immunoSEQ multiplex PCR; TCRdb's copy keeps in-frame clones and lacks some. The sample records about 78,000 clones, 60% to 70% being singletons. The sample comprised PBMCs. The receptors were gathered from a man aged 30 to 45 in good health and CMV-seropositive.

This sequence joins TRBV6-5 and TRBJ2-7; 8 nucleotides align to TRBD1. CDR1 and CDR2 from the germline V gene are MNHEY and SVGAGI. This CDR3 contains 15 residues. The ends lost 2 bases at V and 0 bases at J; junction bases unmatched: 3. The CDR3 is CASSYGQGLSYEQYF. CDR3 DNA: TGTGCCAGCAGTTACGGACAGGGCCTCTCCTACGAGCAGTACTTC.

This clone occurred a few times. The V gene is TRBV6-1, the J gene TRBJ2-3; 9 bases align to TRBD2. Germline V lookup: CDR1 MNHNS, CDR2 SASEGT. This CDR3 has 15 amino acids. The V gene end was trimmed by 0 bases and the J gene end by 4 bases; junction bases not matched to a gene: 2. CDR3 sequence reads: CASSEASGSPDTQYF. CDR3 DNA sequence: TGTGCCAGCAGTGAAGCTAGCGGGAGCCCAGATACGCAGTATTTT.

This clone was seen a few times. This sequence joins TRBV2 and TRBJ1-5, with 12 bases that match TRBD1. The CDR3 is 17 amino acids. V gave up 5 bases and J gave up 4 bases; unmatched junction bases: 9. From germline, CDR1 is SNHLY and CDR2 FYNNEI. This CDR3 is CASSQTGTGGLNQPQHF. For the CDR3, the DNA is TGTGCCAGCAGTCAAACCGGGACAGGGGGCTTGAATCAGCCCCAGCATTTT.

V gene TRBV2 combines with J gene TRBJ1-2, with TRBD1 matching 9 bases. From germline, CDR1 is SNHLY and CDR2 FYNNEI. V shed 5 bases and J 5 bases; nucleotides not matched to a gene: 3. This CDR3 spans 13 amino acids. The DNA for the CDR3 is TGTGCCAGCAGTCCCGGGACAGGGTATGGCTACACCTTC. Amino acids: CASSPGTGYGYTF.

As for this clone: One end of the junction does not line up with germline, which may come from a read error. The chain has TRBV2 and TRBJ2-1; D perhaps matches TRBD2 (5 bases). The CDR3 spans 15 residues. Germline-derived CDR1 and CDR2 are SNHLY and FYNNEI. The CDR3 DNA reads as TGTGCCAGCAGGAAGGCGGGTGAAACGGGGAATGGGCAGTTCTTC. It encodes CASRKAGETGNGQFF.

The rearrangement uses TRBV13 and TRBJ2-1; D not certain. V was cut by 0 bases and J by 5 bases, with 8 bases left in between. Germline V gene lookup returns CDR1 PRHDT and CDR2 FYEKMQ (reference sequence). This CDR3 has 14 residues. The CDR3 loop reads CASSLGNADNEQFF. Here the CDR3 DNA reads TGTGCCAGCAGCTTAGGGAACGCGGACAATGAGCAGTTCTTC.

This chain uses TRBV18 with TRBJ1-1; TRBD1 might be the D (5 bases). The CDR3 consists of 16 residues. Germline V gene lookup returns CDR1 KGHSH and CDR2 LQKENI. The V and J ends lost 3 bases and 0 bases respectively, with 14 bases between them. The CDR3 nucleotides are TGTGCCAGCTCACCTTACGGGGGGTTAATGAACACTGAAGCTTTCTTT. Residues: CASSPYGGLMNTEAFF.

The chain combines TRBV10-3 with TRBJ1-1, with 10 bases matching TRBD1. Germline-derived CDR1 and CDR2 are ENHRY and SYGVKD. V shed 3 bases and J 8 bases; nucleotides not matched to a gene: 9. CDR3 size: 15 residues. The CDR3 DNA reads TGTGCCATCAGTGATTTTGGGACAGGGGCCGGAGAAGCTTTCTTT. Its protein product is CAISDFGTGAGEAFF.

The rearrangement links TRBV5-1 to TRBJ2-1, with a tentative D call TRBD1 (5 bases). The germline V gene encodes CDR1 SGHRS and CDR2 YFSETQ. The CDR3 covers 19 residues. V lost 1 base to trimming and J lost 0 bases, with 20 bases between them. The CDR3 protein is CASSLRPRAAPNSYNEQFF. CDR3 bases: TGCGCCAGCAGCTTGCGTCCCAGGGCGGCCCCCAACTCCTACAATGAGCAGTTCTTC.

This chain links TRBV6-6 with TRBJ2-1; TRBD1 might be the D (6 bases). V was clipped by 6 bases and J by 2 bases, with 11 bases between them. Germline assignment: CDR1 MNHNY and CDR2 SVGAGI (reference sequence). The CDR3 has 14 residues. The CDR3: CASRPGAAYNEQFF. CDR3 nucleotide sequence: TGTGCCAGCAGACCAGGGGCTGCCTACAATGAGCAGTTCTTC.

The V gene is TRBV5-1, the J gene TRBJ1-1; 7 bases are shared with TRBD1. Per the germline V gene, CDR1 is SGHRS and CDR2 is YFSETQ. Losses at the gene ends were 3 bases for V and 0 bases for J; bases not matched to a gene: 5. There are 15 residues in the CDR3. For the CDR3, the DNA is TGCGCCAGCAGCTCCACTACAGGGGTGAACACTGAAGCTTTCTTT. Translation gives CASSSTTGVNTEAFF. Full variable domain (remainder filled in from reference TRBV5-1 and TRBJ1-1): KAGVTQTPRYLIKTRGQQVTLSCSPISGHRSVSWYQQTPGQGLQFLFEYFSETQRNKGNFPGRFSGRQFSNSRSEMNVSTLELGDSALYLCASSSTTGVNTEAFFGQGTRLTVV.

The V and J genes are TRBV9 and TRBJ1-1, with D perhaps TRBD1 (6 bases). The CDR3 is 15 amino acids. CDR1 and CDR2 (germline): SGDLS, YYNGEE. V lost 0 bases, J lost 1 base, and 10 bases lay in between. The DNA of the CDR3 is TGTGCCAGCAGCGTAGGCCTACAGGGGAACACTGAAGCTTTCTTT. As protein: CASSVGLQGNTEAFF.

This sequence joins TRBV5-1 and TRBJ2-6; D gene unclear. This CDR3 comprises 17 residues. Trimming shortened V by 0 bases and J by 2 bases, and 12 bases separated the two germline ends. Germline CDR1 is SGHRS and CDR2 is YFSETQ. CDR3 region: CASSLGLGRAGANVLTF. CDR3 nucleotide sequence: TGCGCCAGCAGCTTGGGGCTAGGAAGAGCTGGGGCCAACGTCCTGACTTTC.

J is TRBJ1-1 and V is TRBV10-1; 7 positions match TRBD1. V was clipped by 1 base and J by 0 bases; unmatched bases: 2. CDR3 length equals 15 residues. The germline CDR1 and CDR2 sequences are WNHNN and SYGVQD (reference sequence). The CDR3 protein is CASSEYTGVNTEAFF. In DNA, the CDR3 is TGCGCCAGCAGTGAGTATACAGGGGTGAACACTGAAGCTTTCTTT.